One and the same sample provided the 27 T cell receptor beta chains below, sequenced in a study of blood T cell repertoires in COVID-19. TCRdb's table, derived via immunoSEQ multiplex PCR, lists solely in-frame clones and lacks some. The table records 140,000 to 150,000 clones, over 75% of them present only once. The specimen was peripheral blood. The receptors were sampled from a human donor in a cohort sampled during active COVID-19.

The rearrangement uses TRBV30 and TRBJ1-1, with a weak D call TRBD1 (6 bases). CDR3 length: 14 amino acids. Trimming removed 2 bases from V and 1 base from J, with 11 bases in between. The germline V gene encodes CDR1 GTSNPN and CDR2 SVGIG (reference sequence). CDR3 nucleotides: TGTGCCTGGAGTAGGGACATGTGGAACACTGAAGCTTTCTTT. It specifies CAWSRDMWNTEAFF.

The chain uses TRBV11-2 and TRBJ1-1; 9 bases are shared with TRBD1. J was trimmed by 5 bases and V by 4 bases; bases with no gene match: 5. Germline CDR1 and CDR2: SGHAT and FQNNGV. CDR3 length equals 14 residues. CDR3 sequence reads: CASSSGQGITEAFF. As DNA, the CDR3 is TGTGCCAGCAGCTCAGGACAGGGGATAACTGAAGCTTTCTTT.

This clone was counted between two and nine times. The chain recombines TRBV7-9 with TRBJ2-3; 7 nucleotides agree with TRBD1. With 5 bases clipped from V and 0 bases from J, the junction kept 11 bases outside the gene matches. This CDR3 contains 17 residues. Per the germline V gene, CDR1 is SEHNR and CDR2 is FQNEAQ (reference sequence). The CDR3: CASSTRSTGASTDTQYF. As DNA, the CDR3 is TGTGCCAGCAGCACTCGTTCAACAGGGGCTAGCACAGATACGCAGTATTTT.

This chain connects TRBV7-3 to TRBJ2-2; 7 bases line up with TRBD1. The CDR3 is 14 amino acids. CDR1 and CDR2 from the germline V gene are SGHTA and FQGTGA. The trim removed 5 bases at V and 5 bases at J, leaving 5 bases unmatched. The CDR3 sequence is CASSPLTGTGELFF. CDR3 DNA: TGTGCCAGCAGCCCACTGACAGGGACCGGGGAGCTGTTTTTT. Full variable domain (remainder filled in from reference TRBV7-3 and TRBJ2-2): GAGVSQTPSNKVTEKGKYVELRCDPISGHTALYWYRQSLGQGPEFLIYFQGTGAADDSGLPNDRFFAVRPEGSVSTLKIQRTERGDSAVYLCASSPLTGTGELFFGEGSRLTVL.

As regards this clone: Different DNA sequences within this sample yield the same CDR3. V is TRBV5-1 and J is TRBJ2-1; TRBD1 matches at 8 bases. The CDR3 loop spans 15 amino acids. Trimming at V came to 2 bases and at J to 4 bases, leaving 5 bases not matched to a gene. CDR1 is SGHRS, CDR2 YFSETQ, per germline. CDR3: CASSFGQGSYNEQFF. The CDR3 DNA follows: TGCGCCAGCAGCTTCGGACAGGGAAGTTACAATGAGCAGTTCTTC.

The chain couples TRBV3-1 (or the pseudogene TRBV3-2) to TRBJ1-4, with a possible D match to TRBD1 (5 bases). The V gene's germline CDR1 is LGHDT and CDR2 YNNKEL (reference sequence). The CDR3 is made up of 16 amino acids. Trimming removed 0 bases from V and 7 bases from J, with 15 bases in between. The CDR3 sequence is CASSQDWGEGSEKLFF. CDR3 DNA sequence: TGTGCCAGCAGCCAAGATTGGGGGGAAGGTAGTGAAAAACTGTTTTTT.

J is TRBJ2-1 and V is TRBV4-2; D is possibly TRBD1 (6 bases). The V end was cut by 4 bases, the J end by 9 bases, with 19 bases between. Germline V gene lookup returns CDR1 LGHNA and CDR2 YNFKEQ. CDR3 length equals 15 residues. This chain's CDR3 is CASSRALNQGPEQFF. The DNA of the CDR3 is TGTGCCAGCAGCCGCGCCCTTAACCAGGGGCCTGAGCAGTTCTTC.

This clone has more than one count but fewer than ten. The J gene is TRBJ2-5, the V gene TRBV7-9; D may be TRBD2 (7 bases). V was pared by 1 base and J by 3 bases, with 15 bases between. Germline CDR1 is SEHNR and CDR2 is FQNEAQ (reference sequence). The CDR3 contains 16 residues. CDR3 loop: CASSLGRGGGEETQYF. For the CDR3, the DNA is TGTGCCAGCAGCTTAGGCCGTGGCGGGGGCGAAGAGACCCAGTACTTC.

The V gene is TRBV18, the J gene TRBJ2-3; possibly TRBD1 for D (5 bases). This CDR3 contains 13 residues. Germline CDR1 KGHSH, CDR2 LQKENI. V was pared by 3 bases and J by 8 bases, with 12 bases between. CDR3 bases: TGTGCCAGCTCACCTACAGGTGCCGCTACGCAGTATTTT. Its translation is CASSPTGAATQYF.

The chain links TRBV4-1 to TRBJ1-2; 9 bases line up with TRBD1. Germline CDR1 MGHRA, CDR2 YSYEKL. The CDR3 sequence is 13 residues long. V was pared by 4 bases and J by 8 bases, with 5 bases of the junction left unmatched. The chain's CDR3 is CASSPQGAWGYTF. The CDR3 DNA sequence: TGCGCCAGCAGCCCACAGGGGGCTTGGGGCTACACCTTC.

The gene calls are TRBV7-2 and TRBJ2-1; D gene uncertain. CDR1 SGHTA and CDR2 FQGNSA come from the germline V gene. Trimming left V 1 base short and J 6 bases short, with 7 bases between. This CDR3 contains 13 residues. The CDR3, as DNA: TGTGCCAGCAGCTTAGTTTATTCCAATGAGCAGTTCTTC. Amino acids: CASSLVYSNEQFF.

The chain employs TRBV4-2 and TRBJ1-2, with D tentatively TRBD1 (6 bases). Germline V lookup: CDR1 LGHNA, CDR2 YNFKEQ. There are 15 residues in the CDR3. The V end lost 2 bases, the J end lost 8 bases, and 18 bases lay between the germline ends. The CDR3 sequence: CASSQTKTGIGGYTF. CDR3 nucleotide sequence: TGTGCCAGCAGCCAAACCAAGACAGGAATCGGCGGCTACACCTTC.

V gene TRBV7-9 combines with J gene TRBJ2-5, with D perhaps TRBD1 (5 bases). V lost 3 bases and J 1 base, leaving 9 bases between the germline ends. CDR3 length: 14 residues. Looked up from germline, CDR1 is SEHNR and CDR2 is FQNEAQ (reference sequence). CDR3 protein: CASSLTAAQETQYF. For the CDR3, the DNA is TGTGCCAGCAGCTTGACAGCAGCCCAAGAGACCCAGTACTTC.

The chain recombines TRBV7-2 with TRBJ2-3; D uncertain. The germline CDR1 and CDR2 sequences are SGHTA and FQGNSA. V was trimmed by 4 bases and J by 4 bases, leaving 6 bases between them. The CDR3 spans 12 residues. In DNA, the CDR3 is TGTGCCAGCAGCTACCTATCAGATACGCAGTATTTT. Its translation is CASSYLSDTQYF.

This chain connects TRBV30 to TRBJ2-1, with D unresolved. V was cut by 0 bases and J by 9 bases, with 18 bases left in between. CDR3 length: 15 amino acids. CDR1 and CDR2 (germline): GTSNPN, SVGIG (reference sequence). CDR3 DNA sequence: TGTGCCTGGAGTGTAAACAGACCTACCCCCCGTGAGCAGTTCTTC. It encodes CAWSVNRPTPREQFF.

In DNA, the CDR3 is TGTGCCAGCAGGGAGGGAACTGGAAACACCATATATTTT. Its protein product is CASREGTGNTIYF. J is TRBJ1-3 and V is TRBV6-1; D ambiguous. Trimming took off 6 bases at V and 2 bases at J, with 8 bases between the two ends. The CDR3 has 13 residues. Germline V gene sequence: CDR1 MNHNS, CDR2 SASEGT.

The V call is TRBV13, the J call TRBJ2-1, with a weak D call TRBD2 (7 bases). The CDR3 runs to 15 residues. Per germline, CDR1 PRHDT and CDR2 FYEKMQ (reference sequence). With 8 bases removed from V and 7 bases from J, the gap between germline ends came to 21 bases. CDR3 nucleotides: TGTGCCAGCGGGAGGGGGTCTGGAGAGGGGAATGAGCAGTTCTTC. This gives the protein CASGRGSGEGNEQFF.

The V call is TRBV7-2, the J call TRBJ1-1; tentatively, D is TRBD1 (5 bases). The CDR3 runs 14 residues. Trimming left V 1 base short and J 1 base short, with 7 bases between. From germline, CDR1 is SGHTA and CDR2 FQGNSA. The CDR3 reads CASSLDTGNTEAFF. For the CDR3, the DNA is TGTGCCAGCAGCTTAGACACAGGGAACACTGAAGCTTTCTTT.

In the case of this clone: Distinct nucleotide sequences in the sample also encode this CDR3. J is TRBJ2-5 and V is TRBV7-3; 7 bases agree with TRBD1. There are 13 residues in the CDR3. CDR1 and CDR2 from the germline V gene are SGHTA and FQGTGA. The junction had 3 bases not matched to a gene; V was cut back by 3 bases and J by 5 bases. The CDR3 region is CASSLNRGETQYF. The CDR3 region has the DNA TGTGCCAGCAGCTTGAACAGGGGCGAGACCCAGTACTTC.

The chain recombines TRBV2 with TRBJ2-5, with D possibly TRBD1 on 6 matching bases. Trimming cost V 5 bases and J 5 bases, with 18 bases left between them. Per the germline V gene, CDR1 is SNHLY and CDR2 is FYNNEI. The CDR3 has 15 residues. DNA for the CDR3: TGTGCCAGCAGTCCGAAGGCAGGGGTCGGGGAGACCCAGTACTTC. It translates to CASSPKAGVGETQYF.

This chain joins TRBV11-3 and TRBJ1-1; D may be TRBD1 (5 bases). CDR3 size: 14 residues. The V gene lost 3 bases and the J gene lost 4 bases, with 12 bases spanning the gap. Germline V CDR1 and CDR2: SGHNT, YENEEA. The CDR3 DNA reads as TGTGCCAGCAGCTTCCTTGCGACAGCCACTGAAGCTTTCTTT. Protein: CASSFLATATEAFF.

The chain recombines TRBV12-3 or TRBV12-4 with TRBJ2-5; D not resolved. The CDR3 totals 12 residues. V lost 7 bases to trimming and J lost 7 bases, with 13 bases between them. The CDR3 bases are TGTGCCAGCACCACTTCTCTTGGGACCCAGTACTTC. It encodes CASTTSLGTQYF.

This clone has more than one count but fewer than ten. The CDR3 bases are TGTGCCAGCATAAGTTCCGCCGAGGGTGAAAAACTGTTTTTT. Amino acid sequence: CASISSAEGEKLFF. V is TRBV7-9 and J is TRBJ1-4, with D unclear. Between the trimmed V and J ends, which lost 7 bases and 7 bases, there was a span of 16 bases. Germline CDR1 and CDR2: SEHNR and FQNEAQ (reference sequence). The CDR3 has 14 amino acids.

In its sample, this clone was seen a few times. The rearrangement links TRBV4-2 to TRBJ1-5, with 7 bases matching TRBD1. Germline CDR1 and CDR2: LGHNA and YNFKEQ. CDR3 length: 14 amino acids. The V and J ends lost 0 bases and 4 bases, in that order; junction bases with no gene match: 0. The CDR3 nucleotides are TGTGCCAGCAGCCAAGAACAGGGGAATCAGCCCCAGCATTTT. Amino acids: CASSQEQGNQPQHF.

The chain links TRBV5-1 to TRBJ2-2, with D hard to call. The CDR3 totals 11 residues. Deletions cut 5 bases from V and 5 bases from J, with 4 bases between. Germline loops: CDR1 SGHRS, CDR2 YFSETQ. The CDR3 region is CASRETGELFF. CDR3 coding DNA: TGCGCCAGCAGGGAGACCGGGGAGCTGTTTTTT.

J is TRBJ1-2 and V is TRBV2; a weak D match, TRBD1 (6 bases). The V gene lost 5 bases and the J gene lost 4 bases, with 17 bases spanning the gap. This CDR3 is built from 15 residues. Germline V gives CDR1 SNHLY, CDR2 FYNNEI. The CDR3 sequence: CASSPLTGVVYGYTF. CDR3 nucleotide sequence: TGTGCCAGCAGTCCCCTGACAGGTGTAGTCTATGGCTACACCTTC. Full variable domain (outside the CDR3, taken from reference TRBV2 and TRBJ1-2): EPEVTQTPSHQVTQMGQEVILRCVPISNHLYFYWYRQILGQKVEFLVSFYNNEISEKSEIFDDQFSVERPDGSNFTLKIRSTKLEDSAMYFCASSPLTGVVYGYTFGSGTRLTVV.

This sequence joins TRBV5-4 and TRBJ2-7; 7 nucleotides match TRBD1. The CDR3 runs to 15 residues. Germline V lookup: CDR1 SGHNT, CDR2 YYREEE (reference sequence). With V trimmed by 0 bases and J by 1 base, 4 bases remained unmatched. The CDR3 nucleotides are TGTGCCAGCAGCTTGGGAGGGGGCGGATCCTACGAGCAGTACTTC. Its translation: CASSLGGGGSYEQYF. Supplemented by reference TRBV5-4 and TRBJ2-7, the full variable domain reads ETGVTQSPTHLIKTRGQQVTLRCSSQSGHNTVSWYQQALGQGPQFIFQYYREEENGRGNFPPRFSGLQFPNYSSELNVNALELDDSALYLCASSLGGGGSYEQYFGPGTRLTVT.